What follows is one TCR beta chain and its context. Its antigen is not known. Repertoires were generated with immunoSEQ multiplex PCR, while TCRdb's copy carries only in-frame clones and drops some. The data show roughly 15,000 clones, 90% seen once. This sample was included in a study of T cells in localized non-small cell lung cancer. Broader study findings: The study sequenced only one region of the tumor. As a result, intratumor heterogeneity could not be excluded and remains possible. Adjacent lung exhibited a median of 57 among the 100 most abundant tumor clones.

The CDR3 covers 15 residues. V lost 3 bases and J 7 bases, leaving 16 bases between the germline ends. Per germline, CDR1 KGHSH and CDR2 LQKENI. The specimen comprised peripheral blood mononuclear cells, sampled before any cancer treatment. The V call is TRBV18, the J call TRBJ2-1, with D possibly matching TRBD2 (5 bases). This sequence originates from a woman aged 35 to 70 with stage III lung adenocarcinoma. CDR3 sequence (DNA): TGTGCCAGCTCACCTATCGCGGGCCTCGGTAATGAGCAGTTCTTC. Its protein is CASSPIAGLGNEQFF.